The subject of this entry is one TCR beta chain. Its specific antigen is unknown. Base-call qualities are not available, and no considerably larger clone is one nucleotide away. TCR CDR3 regions were amplified from genomic DNA by multiplex PCR using the deep immunoSEQ assay. Extracted genomic DNA from each cell subset was distributed evenly across all wells of several immunoSEQ 96-well plates, and each plate was treated as a replicate. Each replicate PCR for sorted subsets received about 210 ng genomic DNA, equal to about 30,000 T cell genomes. Purified libraries were measured with a Qubit 3.0 fluorometer, size-checked on a Bioanalyzer 2100, and measured again with the KAPA Library Quantification kit. A separate single-read 150-cycle Illumina NextSeq 550 flow cell was used to sequence each immunoSEQ 96-well plate. As for the authors' bioinformatics: Because the immunoSEQ output held only junctional sequences and lacked quality scores, the filtering could not match the filtering applied to full-length reads. Sequences were annotated with PyIR, a Python wrapper for IgBLAST v1.9, and V/J genes and CDR3 were assigned using IMGT germline references. Any read was removed if the V/J assignment was weak (E-value above 1e-6), the CDR3 was missing, or the read contained stop codons, out-of-frame junctions, or ambiguous translated residues. V3J clonotypes were defined as sequences sharing an identical inferred V gene, J gene, and CDR3 amino acid sequence. The percentage overlap between two repertoires was calculated by dividing the number of shared unique clonotypes by the size of the smaller repertoire. Richness of each repertoire was evaluated using RTK rarefaction, the Chao1 estimator, and Recon v2.1 estimates of unobserved clonotypes. For all TCRbeta clonotypes obtained by the gDNA method from a few donors, generation probabilities were computed with OLGA. Imported from immuneACCESS, the table was reduced by TCRdb to in-frame sequences with V and J called. These copies leave out some clones; in studies compared against another copy, an unresolved V gene accounts for under half, and the cause of the remainder is not known. The V and J calls and the clone size are those of that table, but D and trimming were determined from the DNA. Here the sample has more than 2 million clones; 85% to 95% occur a single time. Approximately 0.13% of the sample comes from the top ten.

This sample stems from a study of shared clonotypes between healthy human individuals (TCRdb year 2020). About the investigation overall: Three men and a couple of women, aged 18 to 49 years, made up the cohort. For each donor, CD4 naive and CD4 memory were each given three plates, CD8 naive was given two plates, and CD8 memory was given one plate. To estimate repertoire size and how much clonotypes are shared between individuals, the study performed deep sequencing of blood TCR repertoires from a few healthy adults. Libraries were prepared and TCR repertoires were sequenced by different laboratories using diverse techniques, in order to increase sequencing depth and limit assay-specific biases. Leukapheresis yielded between about 0.94 and 8.9 billion PBMCs per donor.

Healthy HIV-negative adults with no recently reported acute infections or vaccinations were included as donors. Every donor was a Caucasian adult residing in Nashville, Tennessee, USA. CD4+ T cells were enriched by magnetic negative selection; naive cells were then positively selected on CD45RA, and the negative fraction formed the memory subset. Blood was obtained by leukapheresis, after which PBMCs were separated by Ficoll-Histopaque density gradient centrifugation and cryopreserved in liquid nitrogen vapor phase. Analytical flow cytometry was used to check the purity and quantity of every magnetically sorted T cell population. Genomic DNA was isolated from each sorted fraction and quantified by UV absorbance on a Nanodrop 2000c. From the cysteine through the phenylalanine, the CDR3 covers 13 amino acids. CDR3 DNA is the only sequence kept; it has 39 bases, read in frame from the first base. Sequences MNHEY (CDR1) and SVGAGI (CDR2) are obtained from the germline V gene. The trim is 6 bases for V and 4 bases for J, with a gap of 12 bases between the germline ends.

What the work shows at the level of the full study, not this receptor alone: Rarefaction of sorted-subset datasets indicated incomplete sequencing despite the large sequencing depth. Across a few donors, around 5.4% of naive CD4, 3% to 4% of naive CD8, 2.3% of memory CD4, and about 0.4% of memory CD8 clonotypes were shared. Based on pairwise subsampling, the degree of clonotype sharing among donors was expected to be affected by sequencing depth. The small number of donors limited the genetic and exposure-history diversity represented. Sampling was limited to blood, and TCR repertoires in tissue likely differ from TCR repertoires in blood. Naive subsets generally had larger estimated clonotype richness than memory subsets did. Higher generation probabilities were observed for clonotypes shared by all four sorted-subset donors than for non-shared clonotypes.

This sequence was found in a young man in good health. The chain is encoded by TRBV6-5 joined to TRBJ1-2; TRBD1 is a weak D gene call, 5 bases matching. Material for sequencing was naive CD4+ T cells sorted from blood. The cell subset or site label of this sample denotes: CD45RA+ positively selected. The sequenced DNA is TGTGCCAGCAGGAGTATGGGGGTCTATGGCTACACCTTC. Its coded protein is CASRSMGVYGYTF.